This T cell receptor (beta chain) was sequenced for a study of T cells after yellow fever vaccination. Study results and caveats: Shared CD4/CD8 clonotypes were a small share, likely from convergent recombination.

The ends lost 9 bases at V and 0 bases at J; junction bases unmatched: 5. Germline assignment: CDR1 ENHRY and CDR2 SYGVKD. The CDR3 has 14 residues. Worth noting for this clonotype: Its antigen is as yet unknown.

TCRdb fed the 5' RACE reads into MiXCR, producing one record per CDR3 protein. Of 400,000 or so distinct CDR3 sequences in the sample, around a sixth were seen once. This receptor was identified in a young man who received the YFV17D yellow fever vaccine. This sample comprised PBMCs, obtained before the yellow fever booster vaccination. This chain joins TRBV10-3 and TRBJ1-3, with TRBD1 identical over 7 bases. This CDR3 is CAIGDRPSGNTIYF. The CDR3 DNA follows: TGTGCCATAGGGGACAGACCCTCTGGAAACACCATATATTTT.